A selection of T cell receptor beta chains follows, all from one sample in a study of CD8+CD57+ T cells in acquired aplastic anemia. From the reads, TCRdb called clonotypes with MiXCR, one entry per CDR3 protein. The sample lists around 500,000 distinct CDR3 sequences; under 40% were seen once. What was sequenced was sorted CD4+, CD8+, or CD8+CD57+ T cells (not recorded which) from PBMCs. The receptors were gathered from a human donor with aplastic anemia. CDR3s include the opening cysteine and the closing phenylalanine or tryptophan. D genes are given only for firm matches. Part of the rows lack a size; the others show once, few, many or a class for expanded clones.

CDR3: CASSGRTATSNYGYTF
DNA: TGTGCCAGCAGCGGCAGGACAGCTACTTCTAACTATGGCTACACCTTC
J: TRBJ1-2
V: TRBV7-9
size: many
D: -

CDR3: CSADTNYEQYF
DNA: TGCAGTGCAGACACAAACTACGAGCAGTACTTC
J: TRBJ2-7
V: TRBV20-1
size: many
D: -

CDR3: CSARARGTGETQYF
DNA: TGCAGTGCTAGAGCGCGGGGAACCGGAGAGACCCAGTACTTC
J: TRBJ2-5
V: TRBV20-1
size: -
D: -

CDR3: CASSELGQVGYTF
DNA: TGTGCCAGCAGTGAACTTGGACAGGTTGGCTACACCTTC
J: TRBJ1-2
V: TRBV25-1
size: many
D: TRBD1

CDR3: CASAGGAGNQPQHF
DNA: TGTGCCAGTGCAGGGGGCGCAGGAAATCAGCCCCAGCATTTT
J: TRBJ1-5
V: TRBV19
size: many
D: TRBD1

CDR3: CASSVNPGGLGNQPQHF
DNA: TGTGCCAGTAGTGTGAACCCAGGGGGCTTAGGTAATCAGCCCCAGCATTTT
J: TRBJ1-5
V: TRBV19
size: -
D: TRBD1

CDR3: CASSLGTRAAEAFF
DNA: TGTGCCAGCAGTTTAGGAACACGGGCAGCCGAAGCTTTCTTT
J: TRBJ1-1
V: TRBV12-3/TRBV12-4
size: -
D: -

CDR3: CASGPGRRGTEAFF
DNA: TGTGCTAGTGGTCCTGGGCGGCGGGGCACTGAAGCTTTCTTT
J: TRBJ1-1
V: TRBV12-5
size: -
D: -

CDR3: CATSRDWTGTYGYTF
DNA: TGTGCCACCAGCAGAGATTGGACAGGGACCTATGGCTACACCTTC
J: TRBJ1-2
V: TRBV15
size: -
D: TRBD1

CDR3: CASTPTRDEQFF
DNA: TGTGCCAGCACCCCAACCCGGGATGAGCAGTTCTTC
J: TRBJ2-1
V: TRBV2
size: many
D: -

CDR3: CASSFGSGDSYEQYF
DNA: TGCGCCAGCAGCTTTGGGTCCGGGGACTCCTACGAGCAGTACTTC
J: TRBJ2-7
V: TRBV5-1
size: many
D: -

CDR3: CASSRTSGSLSSYEQYF
DNA: TGTGCCAGCAGCCGGACTAGCGGGAGCCTTAGCTCCTACGAGCAGTACTTC
J: TRBJ2-7
V: TRBV11-2
size: few
D: TRBD2

CDR3: CASSFVGLGDNSPLHF
DNA: TGTGCCAGCAGTTTTGTGGGACTCGGGGATAATTCACCCCTCCACTTT
J: TRBJ1-6
V: TRBV28
size: -
D: -

CDR3: CAWTTGGYEQYF
DNA: TGTGCCTGGACAACAGGGGGCTACGAGCAGTACTTC
J: TRBJ2-7
V: TRBV19
size: few
D: TRBD1

CDR3: CASGGPAEQFF
DNA: TGTGCCAGCGGGGGCCCAGCTGAGCAGTTCTTC
J: TRBJ2-1
V: TRBV3-1
size: -
D: -

CDR3: CASGTSGGSQETQYF
DNA: TGTGCCTCCGGGACTAGCGGGGGGTCTCAAGAGACCCAGTACTTC
J: TRBJ2-5
V: TRBV7-7
size: -
D: TRBD2

CDR3: CASRDNTDTQYF
DNA: TGTGCCAGCAGAGACAACACAGATACGCAGTATTTT
J: TRBJ2-3
V: TRBV2
size: many
D: -

CDR3: CATYRVGSGNTIYF
DNA: TGTGCCACATACAGGGTGGGATCTGGAAACACCATATATTTT
J: TRBJ1-3
V: TRBV6-1
size: -
D: -

CDR3: CASTRDRSSYNSPLHF
DNA: TGCGCCAGCACCCGAGACAGGAGCTCCTATAATTCACCCCTCCACTTT
J: TRBJ1-6
V: TRBV4-1
size: -
D: -

CDR3: CAISGEAANQPQHF
DNA: TGTGCCATCAGTGGGGAGGCGGCCAATCAGCCCCAGCATTTT
J: TRBJ1-5
V: TRBV10-3
size: many
D: -

CDR3: CASRTGPYGYTF
DNA: TGTGCCAGCCGGACAGGTCCGTATGGCTACACCTTC
J: TRBJ1-2
V: TRBV2
size: many
D: TRBD1

CDR3: CASKTSGGAGANVLTF
DNA: TGTGCCAGCAAGACTAGCGGGGGGGCTGGGGCCAACGTCCTGACTTTC
J: TRBJ2-6
V: TRBV2
size: -
D: TRBD2

CDR3: CASSVVGSSDTQYF
DNA: TGTGCCAGCAGCGTAGTGGGCAGTTCAGATACGCAGTATTTT
J: TRBJ2-3
V: TRBV9
size: few
D: -

CDR3: CSARVRSGSAEQYF
DNA: TGCAGTGCTAGAGTTAGAAGCGGGAGCGCCGAGCAGTACTTC
J: TRBJ2-7
V: TRBV20-1
size: few
D: TRBD2

CDR3: CASSVWEASGNEQFF
DNA: TGTGCCAGCAGCGTATGGGAAGCTAGCGGAAATGAGCAGTTCTTC
J: TRBJ2-1
V: TRBV9
size: few
D: TRBD2

CDR3: CASAPSTGSSYEQYF
DNA: TGTGCCAGTGCGCCGTCAACGGGGAGCTCCTACGAGCAGTACTTC
J: TRBJ2-7
V: TRBV19
size: many
D: -

CDR3: CASSPWAQLDTIYF
DNA: TGTGCCAGCAGCCCATGGGCACAACTGGACACCATATATTTT
J: TRBJ1-3
V: TRBV9
size: many
D: -

CDR3: CATSDLRLAGVDEQFF
DNA: TGTGCCACCAGTGATTTGCGACTAGCGGGAGTTGATGAGCAGTTCTTC
J: TRBJ2-1
V: TRBV24-1
size: -
D: TRBD2

CDR3: CASSQGEWGYTF
DNA: TGTGCCAGCAGCCAAGGAGAGTGGGGCTACACCTTC
J: TRBJ1-2
V: TRBV3-1
size: -
D: -

CDR3: CSARRTVTSPHNEQFF
DNA: TGCAGTGCTAGAAGAACCGTGACTAGCCCCCACAATGAGCAGTTCTTC
J: TRBJ2-1
V: TRBV20-1
size: -
D: TRBD2

CDR3: CASSFYNEQYF
DNA: TGTGCCAGCAGCTTTTATAACGAGCAGTACTTC
J: TRBJ2-7
V: TRBV12-3/TRBV12-4
size: -
D: -

CDR3: CASSLKTATNEKLFF
DNA: TGTGCCAGCAGTCTCAAAACTGCAACTAATGAAAAACTGTTTTTT
J: TRBJ1-4
V: TRBV12-3/TRBV12-4
size: -
D: -

CDR3: CASSARRGKGYEQYF
DNA: TGTGCCAGCAGTGCTCGGCGGGGGAAAGGCTACGAGCAGTACTTC
J: TRBJ2-7
V: TRBV7-9
size: few
D: TRBD2

CDR3: CAISESGRDGYTF
DNA: TGTGCCATCAGTGAGTCCGGGAGAGATGGCTACACCTTC
J: TRBJ1-2
V: TRBV10-3
size: many
D: -

CDR3: CASGGWTSGVSTDTQYF
DNA: TGTGCCAGCGGGGGTTGGACTAGCGGGGTTAGCACAGATACGCAGTATTTT
J: TRBJ2-3
V: TRBV10-3
size: -
D: TRBD2

CDR3: CASSLGAATNEKLFF
DNA: TGTGCCAGCAGCTTAGGGGCCGCAACTAATGAAAAACTGTTTTTT
J: TRBJ1-4
V: TRBV7-2
size: few
D: -

CDR3: CSAKKGTGDETQYF
DNA: TGCAGTGCAAAGAAAGGGACAGGGGACGAGACCCAGTACTTC
J: TRBJ2-5
V: TRBV20-1
size: many
D: TRBD1

CDR3: CASRSVTDTQYF
DNA: TGTGCCAGCAGGTCAGTCACAGATACGCAGTATTTT
J: TRBJ2-3
V: TRBV11-2
size: -
D: -

CDR3: CAISELDTQYF
DNA: TGTGCCATCAGTGAGCTAGATACGCAGTATTTT
J: TRBJ2-3
V: TRBV10-3
size: many
D: -

CDR3: CATRRGYTF
DNA: TGTGCCACCCGACGAGGCTACACCTTC
J: TRBJ1-2
V: TRBV19
size: few
D: -

CDR3: CSATSGGRSSGELFF
DNA: TGCAGTGCTACTAGCGGAGGCCGATCTTCCGGGGAGCTGTTTTTT
J: TRBJ2-2
V: TRBV20-1
size: -
D: TRBD2

CDR3: CAWRANGHDGDGCTF
DNA: TGTGCCTGGAGGGCAAATGGACACGATGGGGATGGCTGCACCTTC
J: TRBJ1-2
V: TRBV30
size: -
D: -

CDR3: CASSLYGAGNTEAFF
DNA: TGTGCCAGCAGTTTATATGGGGCCGGGAACACTGAAGCTTTCTTT
J: TRBJ1-1
V: TRBV12-3/TRBV12-4
size: -
D: -

CDR3: CASSPSSKLTEAFF
DNA: TGTGCCAGCAGCCCCTCATCGAAGCTTACTGAAGCTTTCTTT
J: TRBJ1-1
V: TRBV4-2
size: -
D: -

CDR3: CASSGQGADNQPQHF
DNA: TGTGCCAGCAGTGGTCAGGGGGCTGACAATCAGCCCCAGCATTTT
J: TRBJ1-5
V: TRBV28
size: few
D: TRBD1

CDR3: CASSIQLAGLNEQFF
DNA: TGTGCCAGTAGTATACAACTAGCGGGTCTAAATGAGCAGTTCTTC
J: TRBJ2-1
V: TRBV19
size: many
D: TRBD2

CDR3: CASSFTAGTDTQYF
DNA: TGTGCCAGCAGCTTTACTGCGGGCACAGATACGCAGTATTTT
J: TRBJ2-3
V: TRBV5-6
size: -
D: -

CDR3: CSARSGTVDNSPLHF
DNA: TGCAGTGCTAGGTCCGGGACAGTTGATAATTCACCCCTCCACTTT
J: TRBJ1-6
V: TRBV20-1
size: many
D: TRBD1

CDR3: CASSVDPRPSGGADHTQYF
DNA: TGTGCCAGCAGCGTAGATCCGCGGCCTAGCGGGGGGGCCGATCATACGCAGTATTTT
J: TRBJ2-3
V: TRBV9
size: -
D: TRBD2

CDR3: CASNPGQANTYEQYF
DNA: TGTGCCAGCAACCCCGGACAGGCCAACACCTACGAGCAGTACTTC
J: TRBJ2-7
V: TRBV7-9
size: many
D: TRBD1

CDR3: CASSEYTGDGYTF
DNA: TGTGCCAGCAGTGAATATACAGGAGATGGCTACACCTTC
J: TRBJ1-2
V: TRBV25-1
size: many
D: -

CDR3: CASSLTSGGDGTQYF
DNA: TGTGCCAGCAGCCTCACTAGCGGGGGGGATGGGACCCAGTACTTC
J: TRBJ2-5
V: TRBV7-6
size: few
D: TRBD2